Following are 21 T cell receptor beta chains from one sample sequenced in a study of PD-L1 blockade in urothelial cancer. Time point here: peripheral blood 6 weeks after treatment start. TCRdb's copy holds only in-frame clones and misses some; the assay was immunoSEQ multiplex PCR. The sample includes 15,000 to 20,000 clones, approximately 80% of them seen just once. This material consisted of PBMCs, taken around atezolizumab (anti-PD-L1) treatment. The receptors originated from a man in his fifties or sixties with urothelial cancer.

This chain connects TRBV29-1 to TRBJ1-2; 10 positions agree with TRBD1. The germline gives CDR1 SQVTM, CDR2 ANQGSEA. Germline trimming cut 7 bases from V and 3 bases from J; bases unmatched to any gene: 17. There are 17 residues in the CDR3. The CDR3 sequence is CSAFGIRDRGLDYGYTF. In DNA form, the CDR3 reads TGCAGCGCTTTTGGTATCCGGGACAGGGGTTTGGACTATGGCTACACCTTC.

The chain uses TRBV5-6 and TRBJ1-4, with D possibly TRBD1 on 6 matching bases. The V end lost 2 bases, the J end lost 3 bases, and 11 bases lay between the germline ends. The CDR3 is 15 residues long. Per the germline V gene, CDR1 is SGHDT and CDR2 is YYEEEE. The CDR3 region has the DNA TGTGCCAGCAGCTTCAGGGGACGGGCTAATGAAAAACTGTTTTTT. This sequence encodes CASSFRGRANEKLFF. The entire variable domain, with the rest obtained from reference TRBV5-6 and TRBJ1-4, is as follows: DAGVTQSPTHLIKTRGQQVTLRCSPKSGHDTVSWYQQALGQGPQFIFQYYEEEERQRGNFPDRFSGHQFPNYSSELNVNALLLGDSALYLCASSFRGRANEKLFFGSGTQLSVL.

This clone was seen a single time. The chain joins TRBV7-6 to TRBJ2-3; 10 nucleotides agree with TRBD2. Germline values: CDR1 SGHVS, CDR2 FNYEAQ. The CDR3 totals 16 residues. Losses at the gene ends were 5 bases for V and 5 bases for J; bases not matched to a gene: 10. The CDR3 region has the DNA TGTGCCAGCAGCCCTTATAGCGGGGGGAAGGGAGATACGCAGTATTTT. Its translation is CASSPYSGGKGDTQYF.

The chain is built from TRBV9 and TRBJ1-4; 7 bases align to TRBD1. This CDR3 has 15 amino acids. V lost 3 bases, J lost 3 bases, and 5 bases stayed unmatched. CDR1 is SGDLS and CDR2 is YYNGEE in the germline V gene. The CDR3 region is CASSAGGTANEKLFF. The DNA for the CDR3 is TGTGCCAGCAGCGCGGGGGGGACAGCTAATGAAAAACTGTTTTTT.

The chain couples TRBV9 to TRBJ1-1; D might be TRBD1 (5 bases). The ends were cut back, 2 bases at V and 2 bases at J, with 16 bases in the middle. The CDR3 spans 16 residues. Looked up from germline, CDR1 is SGDLS and CDR2 is YYNGEE. The CDR3, as DNA: TGTGCCAGCAGCGTCTCAGGTCGGCAGGGTAACACTGAAGCTTTCTTT. It yields the protein CASSVSGRQGNTEAFF.

The chain carries TRBV18 and TRBJ2-5, with D possibly TRBD1 on 6 matching bases. V shed 2 bases and J shed 3 bases, with 7 bases lying between them. Germline assignment: CDR1 KGHSH and CDR2 LQKENI. The CDR3 has 13 amino acids. The CDR3 region is CASSPRTEETQYF. CDR3 DNA sequence: TGTGCCAGCTCACCAAGGACAGAAGAGACCCAGTACTTC.

The J gene is TRBJ2-1, the V gene TRBV11-1, with D tentatively TRBD2 (6 bases). The CDR3 has 12 amino acids. Trimming left V 5 bases short and J 7 bases short, with 9 bases between. Germline V gene sequence: CDR1 SGHAT, CDR2 FQDESV (reference sequence). The CDR3 nucleotides are TGTGCCAGCAGCCCGGGACTTAATGAGCAGTTCTTC. This gives the protein CASSPGLNEQFF.

The chain carries TRBV9 and TRBJ2-3, with a possible D match to TRBD2 (5 bases). Per the germline V gene, CDR1 is SGDLS and CDR2 is YYNGEE. The CDR3 runs to 16 residues. V was trimmed by 4 bases and J by 3 bases, leaving 18 bases between them. The CDR3 DNA reads TGTGCCAGCAGCTCTCGCCCTAGCTTGGGAACAGATACGCAGTATTTT. Its protein is CASSSRPSLGTDTQYF.

This clone rates as medium-sized. The V gene is TRBV6-4, the J gene TRBJ2-1; D gene unclear. The CDR3 runs 16 residues. Between the trimmed V and J ends, which lost 2 bases and 0 bases, there was a span of 11 bases. Germline loops: CDR1 MRHNA, CDR2 SNTAGT. In DNA, the CDR3 is TGTGCCAGCAGTGACGAGGAGTCGAGCTCCTACAATGAGCAGTTCTTC. Its protein product is CASSDEESSSYNEQFF.

The rearrangement joins TRBV7-9 to TRBJ2-3; TRBD1 is a possible D gene (7 bases). Germline V gene data show CDR1 as SEHNR and CDR2 as FQNEAQ (reference sequence). This CDR3 region has 12 residues. The ends were cut back, 5 bases at V and 8 bases at J, with 11 bases in the middle. CDR3 sequence (DNA): TGTGCCAGCAGCGCCCAGGGGGGTACGCAGTATTTT. Translating it yields CASSAQGGTQYF.

The rearrangement joins TRBV30 to TRBJ1-5; TRBD1 aligns across 7 bases. From germline, CDR1 is GTSNPN and CDR2 SVGIG (reference sequence). The CDR3 has 13 amino acids. The V segment lost 3 bases and the J segment 4 bases; nucleotides outside the gene matches: 3. CDR3 nucleotides: TGTGCCTGGAGCGGGGACAGTAATCAGCCCCAGCATTTT. This encodes CAWSGDSNQPQHF.

The V gene is TRBV5-4, the J gene TRBJ2-1; TRBD2 matches at 8 bases. Unmatched junction bases numbered 3, after V lost 4 bases and J lost 9 bases. The CDR3 is 12 residues long. Germline CDR1 reads SGHNT; CDR2 reads YYREEE (reference sequence). The CDR3 reads CASSPGLGEQFF. CDR3 in DNA: TGTGCCAGCAGCCCGGGACTAGGTGAGCAGTTCTTC.

V and J are TRBV25-1 and TRBJ2-3; possible D gene TRBD1, 5 bases. CDR1 is MGHDK, CDR2 SYGVNS, per germline. This CDR3 is built from 16 residues. V lost 7 bases to trimming and J lost 2 bases, with 19 bases between them. Written as DNA, the CDR3 is TGTGCCAGCAATCCGGGCTCCAAGGGGAACACAGATACGCAGTATTTT. Its protein is CASNPGSKGNTDTQYF.

This chain uses TRBV2 with TRBJ2-2, with D possibly TRBD1 on 5 matching bases. Germline-derived CDR1 and CDR2 are SNHLY and FYNNEI. The germline V and J ends were trimmed by 7 bases and 6 bases, with 18 bases remaining between them. The CDR3 spans 15 residues. The CDR3 DNA reads as TGTGCCAGCACCTTAGTCCCCGACAGTTCCGGGGAGCTGTTTTTT. Translated: CASTLVPDSSGELFF.

The chain uses TRBV6-1 and TRBJ1-2; the match to TRBD1 covers 7 bases. V shed 2 bases, J shed 0 bases, and the junction held 15 bases outside the gene matches. The germline V gene has CDR1 MNHNS and CDR2 SASEGT. This CDR3 contains 19 residues. CDR3 sequence (DNA): TGTGCCAGCAGTGAATCTATCAAGGGACAGCTAAAAGCTAACTATGGCTACACCTTC. Its protein is CASSESIKGQLKANYGYTF.

The rearrangement joins TRBV9 to TRBJ2-3, with TRBD1 identical over 7 bases. From germline, CDR1 is SGDLS and CDR2 YYNGEE. This CDR3 comprises 12 residues. Trimming removed 2 bases from V and 6 bases from J; junction bases left unmatched: 0. The CDR3 is CASSVTGDTQYF. In DNA, the CDR3 is TGTGCCAGCAGCGTGACAGGGGATACGCAGTATTTT. The complete variable domain, with remaining parts taken from reference TRBV9 and TRBJ2-3, reads DSGVTQTPKHLITATGQRVTLRCSPRSGDLSVYWYQQSLDQGLQFLIQYYNGEERAKGNILERFSAQQFPDLHSELNLSSLELGDSALYFCASSVTGDTQYFGPGTRLTVL.

CDR3 region: CASSQGGTGNQPQHF. The DNA of the CDR3 is TGCGCCAGCAGCCAAGGAGGGACAGGGAATCAGCCCCAGCATTTT. The chain uses TRBV10-2 and TRBJ1-5, with 9 bases matching TRBD1. Germline V gene sequence: CDR1 WSHSY, CDR2 SAAADI. The CDR3 has 15 residues. Trimming removed 6 bases from V and 4 bases from J; junction bases left unmatched: 7.

J is TRBJ2-7 and V is TRBV19, with 8 bases identical to TRBD2. Germline V gene lookup returns CDR1 LNHDA and CDR2 SQIVND (reference sequence). The J segment lost 3 bases and the V segment lost 1 base, leaving 2 bases of the junction unmatched. The CDR3 spans 14 residues. The CDR3 spells CASSIGSGSYEQYF. The CDR3 DNA follows: TGTGCCAGTAGTATAGGGAGCGGGAGCTACGAGCAGTACTTC.

This clone occurred once. This chain connects TRBV19 to TRBJ1-5; D ambiguous. The V gene lost 6 bases and the J gene lost 1 base, with 13 bases spanning the gap. In germline, CDR1 is LNHDA, CDR2 SQIVND (reference sequence). The CDR3 consists of 15 residues. The CDR3, as DNA: TGTGCCAGTAGCCCCGGGGTTACGAGCAATCAGCCCCAGCATTTT. Its translation: CASSPGVTSNQPQHF.

The chain recombines TRBV18 with TRBJ1-1, with 11 nucleotides matching TRBD1. The germline gives CDR1 KGHSH, CDR2 LQKENI. The V gene end was trimmed by 3 bases and the J gene end by 4 bases; junction bases not matched to a gene: 7. There are 16 residues in the CDR3. CDR3 in amino acids: CASSPPDRGRGTEAFF. The CDR3 DNA reads TGTGCCAGCTCACCGCCGGACAGGGGGCGCGGCACTGAAGCTTTCTTT.

This chain connects TRBV7-2 to TRBJ1-5; maybe TRBD1 (5 bases). This CDR3 spans 15 amino acids. The germline V gene has CDR1 SGHTA and CDR2 FQGNSA. V was trimmed by 3 bases and J by 3 bases, leaving 12 bases between them. In nucleotides, the CDR3 is TGTGCCAGCAGCTTCATAGGGGCCAACAATCAGCCCCAGCATTTT. It yields the protein CASSFIGANNQPQHF.